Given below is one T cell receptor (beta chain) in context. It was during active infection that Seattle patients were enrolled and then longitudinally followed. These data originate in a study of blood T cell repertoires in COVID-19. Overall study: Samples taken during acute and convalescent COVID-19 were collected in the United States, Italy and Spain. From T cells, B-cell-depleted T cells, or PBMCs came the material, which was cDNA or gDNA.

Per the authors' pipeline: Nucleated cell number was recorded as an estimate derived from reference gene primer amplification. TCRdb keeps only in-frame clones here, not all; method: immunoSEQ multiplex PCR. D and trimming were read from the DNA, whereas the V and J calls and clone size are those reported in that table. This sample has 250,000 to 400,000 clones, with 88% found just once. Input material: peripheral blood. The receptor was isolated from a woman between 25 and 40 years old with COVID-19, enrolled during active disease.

This CDR3 reads CASSPGQSGELFF. The CDR3 DNA sequence: TGTGCCAGCTCCCCGGGACAATCCGGGGAGCTGTTTTTT. The chain employs TRBV18 and TRBJ2-2, with D possibly matching TRBD1 (6 bases). The CDR3 is made up of 13 amino acids. Per germline, CDR1 KGHSH and CDR2 LQKENI. V was pared by 6 bases and J by 6 bases, with 11 bases between.